One T cell receptor beta chain is described in this entry. This sample was included in a study of blood T cell repertoires in COVID-19. Study at large: Spain, Italy and the United States supplied samples that represented acute and convalescent COVID-19. PBMCs, B-cell-depleted T cells, or T cells provided the cDNA or gDNA that made up the material.

In the original processing: Estimated nucleated cell counts came from reference gene primer amplification. Only in-frame clones appear in the TCRdb table, and some are missing; sequencing was by immunoSEQ multiplex PCR. That table supplies the V and J calls and clone size; D and trimming were determined from the DNA. The sample yields 270,000 or so clones, about nine tenths seen once. The Seattle patients, enrolled during active infection, were followed longitudinally. The CDR3 extends over 15 amino acids. Trimming pared 7 bases from V and 7 bases from J, leaving 20 bases between. Germline CDR1 reads MNHEY; CDR2 reads SMNVEV (reference sequence).

Specimen: peripheral blood. The rearrangement links TRBV27 to TRBJ2-1; D remains unclear. The TCR comes from a woman aged 25-40 years with COVID-19, enrolled during active disease. DNA of the CDR3: TGTGCCAGCACCCCACGCGGTGTTCTTCGGAATGAGCAGTTCTTC. It specifies CASTPRGVLRNEQFF.